The 20 T cell receptor beta chains presented below share a single source sample, sequenced in a study of Ad26.COV2.S vaccination and SARS-CoV-2 variants. As for treatment: roughly 19 received Ad26.COV2.S at low or high dose, single or two shots; about 5 received placebo; per-sample allocation not given. Sampling took place 63 days after the first vaccine or placebo injection. Data came from immunoSEQ multiplex PCR; TCRdb stores just in-frame clones and leaves some out. The sample consists of 300,000 to 500,000 clones, around nine tenths of them appearing once. The sequenced sample was peripheral blood, obtained in a trial of Ad26.COV2.S vaccine versus placebo. The receptors derive from a person between 18 and 65 years old who received the Ad26.COV2.S COVID-19 vaccine or a placebo.

The chain employs TRBV5-8 and TRBJ2-3; no definite D call. The germline V gene has CDR1 SGHTS and CDR2 YDEGEE. Trimming cost V 0 bases and J 5 bases, with 13 bases left between them. This CDR3 spans 15 amino acids. This chain's CDR3 is CASSLDRTFGDTQYF. In DNA, the CDR3 is TGTGCCAGCAGCTTGGACAGAACATTTGGAGATACGCAGTATTTT.

This clone is a singleton in its sample. The chain carries TRBV19 and TRBJ1-2; no clear D gene. Trimming shortened V by 4 bases and J by 8 bases, and 8 bases separated the two germline ends. This CDR3 spans 11 amino acids. Per germline, CDR1 LNHDA and CDR2 SQIVND (reference sequence). CDR3 protein: CASSKGRGYTF. The CDR3 DNA sequence: TGTGCCAGTAGTAAGGGTCGAGGCTACACCTTC.

In this sample, this clone turned up once. The chain combines TRBV25-1 with TRBJ1-1, with D possibly TRBD1 on 6 matching bases. This CDR3 is 13 amino acids long. Germline V gene sequence: CDR1 MGHDK, CDR2 SYGVNS. Trimming cost V 6 bases and J 0 bases, with 8 bases left between them. Here the CDR3 reads CASRGHMNTEAFF. The CDR3 nucleotides read TGTGCCAGCAGGGGACATATGAACACTGAAGCTTTCTTT.

The chain recombines TRBV19 with TRBJ2-1, with 12 bases that match TRBD2. The CDR3 spans 15 residues. V dropped 5 bases and J dropped 5; count of bases not matched to a gene: 4. Germline assignment: CDR1 LNHDA and CDR2 SQIVND (reference sequence). The CDR3 DNA reads TGTGCCAGTAGTCCTCTAGCGGGGGGGCACAATGAGCAGTTCTTC. This encodes CASSPLAGGHNEQFF.

J is TRBJ2-2 and V is TRBV24-1; 9 nucleotides match TRBD1. This CDR3 is 15 amino acids long. J gave up 6 bases and V 10 bases, and 11 bases lay outside the gene matches. In germline, CDR1 is KGHDR, CDR2 SFDVKD. CDR3 amino acids: CATQSGTGNAGELFF. CDR3 bases: TGTGCCACTCAGTCCGGGACAGGGAATGCCGGGGAGCTGTTTTTT.

This rearrangement joins TRBV5-4 to TRBJ1-4; TRBD1 might be the D (6 bases). V shed 0 bases and J shed 4 bases, with 7 bases lying between them. CDR1 and CDR2 (germline): SGHNT, YYREEE (reference sequence). CDR3 length equals 14 residues. The CDR3 spells CASSLGQDNEKLFF. The CDR3 nucleotides are TGTGCCAGCAGCTTGGGACAGGATAATGAAAAACTGTTTTTT.

The chain carries TRBV27 and TRBJ2-1; D possibly matches TRBD1 or TRBD2 (6 bases each). The length of the CDR3 is 15 residues. The V and J ends lost 2 bases and 2 bases respectively, with 10 bases between them. Per the germline V gene, CDR1 is MNHEY and CDR2 is SMNVEV (reference sequence). The CDR3 sequence: CASSLGGPPYNEQFF. CDR3 bases: TGTGCCAGCAGTTTAGGGGGGCCCCCCTACAATGAGCAGTTCTTC.

CDR3 protein: CASSARGLGEKLFF. The CDR3 bases are TGTGCCAGCAGTGCGAGGGGTCTAGGTGAAAAACTGTTTTTT. The rearrangement joins TRBV2 to TRBJ1-4; possible D gene TRBD1, 5 bases. Per germline, CDR1 SNHLY and CDR2 FYNNEI. Trimming removed 4 bases from V and 7 bases from J, with 13 bases in between. This CDR3 region has 14 residues.

This chain connects TRBV11-2 to TRBJ2-1, with 13 bases matching TRBD2. J lost 9 bases, V lost 5 bases, and 16 bases had no gene match. Germline assignment: CDR1 SGHAT and CDR2 FQNNGV. The CDR3 is 18 amino acids. The CDR3 sequence is CASSRTPLLAGGRSEQFF. The CDR3 nucleotides are TGTGCCAGCAGCCGAACCCCTTTACTAGCGGGGGGGCGGAGTGAGCAGTTCTTC.

The chain combines TRBV13 with TRBJ2-7; perhaps TRBD1 as D (6 bases). V was clipped by 0 bases and J by 2 bases, with 14 bases between them. The CDR3 is 16 amino acids. From germline, CDR1 is PRHDT and CDR2 FYEKMQ (reference sequence). As DNA, the CDR3 is TGTGCCAGCAGCTTAGGCCTCGGACAGAGTACCTACGAGCAGTACTTC. This gives the protein CASSLGLGQSTYEQYF.

The chain carries TRBV19 and TRBJ1-5; D remains ambiguous. This CDR3 region has 14 residues. V was clipped by 3 bases and J by 4 bases, with 10 bases between them. Germline V gene sequence: CDR1 LNHDA, CDR2 SQIVND (reference sequence). Here the CDR3 DNA reads TGTGCCAGTAGTATCCACACGGGGAATCAGCCCCAGCATTTT. This codes for CASSIHTGNQPQHF.

The chain uses TRBV27 and TRBJ1-1; D unclear. Between the trimmed V and J ends, which lost 0 bases and 1 base, there was a span of 3 bases. The germline V gene has CDR1 MNHEY and CDR2 SMNVEV (reference sequence). The CDR3 has 13 amino acids. CDR3 region: CASSLSRNTEAFF. The CDR3 DNA is TGTGCCAGCAGTTTATCAAGGAACACTGAAGCTTTCTTT.

V usage is TRBV10-1 and J usage is TRBJ2-3, with 7 nucleotides matching TRBD1. The CDR3 contains 15 residues. Germline CDR1 is WNHNN and CDR2 is SYGVQD (reference sequence). V gave up 4 bases and J gave up 4 bases; unmatched junction bases: 8. The CDR3 is CASSATGAGADTQYF. The CDR3 coding sequence is TGCGCCAGCAGTGCAACAGGGGCTGGGGCAGATACGCAGTATTTT.

This clone was picked up one time. The rearrangement joins TRBV5-1 to TRBJ1-1, with D possibly matching TRBD1 (5 bases). Germline V CDR1 and CDR2: SGHRS, YFSETQ. This CDR3 is 15 amino acids long. Trimming removed 4 bases at V and 1 base at J, with 14 bases between. This CDR3 is CASSLSGQANTEAFF. CDR3 nucleotides: TGCGCCAGCAGCCTTTCAGGGCAAGCGAACACTGAAGCTTTCTTT.

The genes are TRBV2 and TRBJ1-2; tentatively, D is TRBD1 (5 bases). Germline V gene sequence: CDR1 SNHLY, CDR2 FYNNEI. The CDR3 totals 11 residues. V was cut by 6 bases and J by 5 bases, with 7 bases left in between. CDR3 region: CASRSGYGYTF. The CDR3 DNA reads as TGTGCCAGCAGATCAGGGTATGGCTACACCTTC.

DNA of the CDR3: TGCAGCGTTGATAAGGGCCTTGAAGCTTTCTTT. This sequence encodes CSVDKGLEAFF. The chain links TRBV29-1 to TRBJ1-1, with no clear D. Germline CDR1 SQVTM, CDR2 ANQGSEA. Trimming removed 3 bases from V and 7 bases from J, with 9 bases in between. There are 11 residues in the CDR3.

The chain combines TRBV6-1 with TRBJ1-2; D unresolved. V was trimmed by 2 bases and J by 5 bases, leaving 18 bases between them. Germline V gene sequence: CDR1 MNHNS, CDR2 SASEGT. The CDR3 has 16 residues. The CDR3 DNA is TGTGCCAGCAGTGAATTCGTTTTTGGGAGCGATTATGGCTACACCTTC. Protein product: CASSEFVFGSDYGYTF.

CDR3 amino acids: CASSLQGSGELFF. The CDR3 nucleotides are TGTGCCAGCAGTTTGCAAGGATCCGGGGAGCTGTTTTTT. V is TRBV12-3 or TRBV12-4 and J is TRBJ2-2; no reliable D call. Trimming took 3 bases from V and 6 from J, leaving 8 bases between them. This CDR3 is 13 amino acids long.

The rearrangement joins TRBV7-8 to TRBJ1-1; no clear D. V shed 3 bases and J shed 4 bases, with 9 bases lying between them. The germline CDR1 and CDR2 sequences are SGHVS and FQNEAQ. The CDR3 runs to 13 residues. This chain's CDR3 is CASSLEASTEAFF. Here the CDR3 DNA reads TGTGCCAGCAGCTTGGAGGCAAGCACTGAAGCTTTCTTT.

This chain connects TRBV25-1 to TRBJ2-5; a weak D match, TRBD1 (5 bases). The CDR3 has 12 amino acids. V lost 6 bases to trimming and J lost 5 bases, with 10 bases between them. Germline V gene sequence: CDR1 MGHDK, CDR2 SYGVNS. The CDR3, as DNA: TGTGCCAGCAGCTGGGGCACGGAGACCCAGTACTTC. Amino acids: CASSWGTETQYF.